A single sample is the source of the 18 T cell receptor beta chains below, sequenced in a study of radiation and T cells in renal cell carcinoma. Time point reported: blood 4 weeks post-SBRT, at nephrectomy. As to treatment: 15 Gy SBRT to primary tumor, nephrectomy 4 weeks later. Clones were sequenced by immunoSEQ multiplex PCR, and TCRdb holds only the in-frame ones, with some missing. Of around 99,000 clones in the sample, 75% to 85% are singletons; the top ten hold approximately 7.7%. The source material was blood, sampled from a patient whose treatment included radiotherapy and nephrectomy. The source is a man aged 55-75 years with renal cell carcinoma.

J is TRBJ1-5 and V is TRBV10-2; the D gene is possibly TRBD1 (5 bases). With 4 bases removed from V and 10 bases from J, the gap between germline ends came to 17 bases. CDR3 length equals 14 residues. Per the germline V gene, CDR1 is WSHSY and CDR2 is SAAADI. The chain's CDR3 is CASSGERGMVPQHF. In nucleotides, the CDR3 is TGCGCCAGCAGTGGGGAGCGGGGGATGGTACCCCAGCATTTT.

The genes are TRBV5-4 and TRBJ2-1, with 7 bases identical to TRBD2. Germline lookup yields CDR1 SGHNT and CDR2 YYREEE (reference sequence). This CDR3 has 14 amino acids. V was pared by 4 bases and J by 1 base, with 2 bases of the junction left unmatched. This CDR3 reads CASSHSGSYNEQFF. The CDR3 region has the DNA TGTGCCAGCAGCCATAGCGGGTCCTACAATGAGCAGTTCTTC. The variable domain in full, with the rest retrieved from reference TRBV5-4 and TRBJ2-1, is ETGVTQSPTHLIKTRGQQVTLRCSSQSGHNTVSWYQQALGQGPQFIFQYYREEENGRGNFPPRFSGLQFPNYSSELNVNALELDDSALYLCASSHSGSYNEQFFGPGTRLTVL.

The chain combines TRBV5-1 with TRBJ2-1; 12 bases are a match to TRBD2. V shed 0 bases and J 8 bases; nucleotides not matched to a gene: 6. CDR1 and CDR2 from the germline V gene are SGHRS and YFSETQ. The CDR3 extends over 16 amino acids. The CDR3 is CASSLAVLAGGDEQFF. The CDR3 bases are TGCGCCAGCAGCTTGGCCGTCCTAGCGGGAGGGGATGAGCAGTTCTTC.

The V gene is TRBV11-2, the J gene TRBJ2-1; TRBD2 matches 7 bases. There are 17 residues in the CDR3. Germline V gives CDR1 SGHAT, CDR2 FQNNGV. J was trimmed by 2 bases and V by 5 bases; bases with no gene match: 12. CDR3 coding DNA: TGTGCCAGCAGCCACACCCAGGGACTACCACCCTACAATGAGCAGTTCTTC. Translated, it gives CASSHTQGLPPYNEQFF.

With regard to this clone: Within the sample, other DNA sequences also encode this same CDR3. This chain joins TRBV4-2 and TRBJ2-1; tentatively, D is TRBD2 (5 bases). Germline loops: CDR1 LGHNA, CDR2 YNFKEQ. Trimming shortened V by 0 bases and J by 4 bases, and 10 bases separated the two germline ends. This CDR3 contains 15 residues. For the CDR3, the DNA is TGTGCCAGCAGCCAAGATCCCGGGGTTTACAATGAGCAGTTCTTC. Encoded protein: CASSQDPGVYNEQFF.

This clone occurred once. Here the CDR3 reads CASSFSRETQYF. The CDR3 nucleotides read TGTGCCAGCAGCTTTAGCCGGGAGACCCAGTACTTC. V gene TRBV7-2 combines with J gene TRBJ2-5; D gene ambiguous. The V gene's germline CDR1 is SGHTA and CDR2 FQGNSA. This CDR3 has 12 residues. With 3 bases removed from V and 5 bases from J, the gap between germline ends came to 7 bases.

J is TRBJ2-2 and V is TRBV4-2; 9 bases match TRBD2. This CDR3 comprises 15 residues. CDR1 and CDR2 from the germline V gene are LGHNA and YNFKEQ. The trim removed 1 base at V and 5 bases at J, leaving 2 bases unmatched. CDR3 bases: TGTGCCAGCAGCCAAGGGCTAGCGGGAACCGGGGAGCTGTTTTTT. Translating gives CASSQGLAGTGELFF.

The chain is built from TRBV29-1 and TRBJ2-3; no clear D. Trimming shortened V by 1 base and J by 4 bases, and 9 bases separated the two germline ends. The length of the CDR3 is 13 residues. The germline V gene has CDR1 SQVTM and CDR2 ANQGSEA. CDR3 region: CSVEAPAADTQYF. In DNA, the CDR3 is TGCAGCGTTGAAGCGCCGGCAGCAGATACGCAGTATTTT.

This clone was found a few times. At one end, the junction sequence differs from germline, possibly due to a read error. The rearrangement uses TRBV5-1 and TRBJ2-7, with no clear D. This CDR3 comprises 13 residues. CDR1 is SGHRS and CDR2 is YFSETQ in the germline V gene. The CDR3 region has the DNA TGCGCCAGCAGCGGAGCCCCCCCCGCCCACGTGCACTTC. It encodes CASSGAPPAHVHF.

The rearrangement links TRBV2 to TRBJ2-3; TRBD2 is a possible D gene (6 bases). There are 15 residues in the CDR3. Deletions cut 2 bases from V and 5 bases from J, with 14 bases between. CDR1 is SNHLY, CDR2 FYNNEI, per germline. The CDR3: CASSETPGTLDTQYF. In DNA form, the CDR3 reads TGTGCCAGCAGTGAAACCCCAGGGACTCTAGATACGCAGTATTTT.

The V call is TRBV28, the J call TRBJ2-2; D not resolved. This CDR3 has 15 amino acids. Germline CDR1 reads MDHEN; CDR2 reads SYDVKM. V lost 5 bases and J 4 bases, leaving 14 bases between the germline ends. CDR3 coding DNA: TGTGCCAGCAGTACCACCGGGTACGCCACCGGGGAGCTGTTTTTT. Translation: CASSTTGYATGELFF. Using reference TRBV28 and TRBJ2-2 for the parts outside the CDR3, the full variable domain is DVKVTQSSRYLVKRTGEKVFLECVQDMDHENMFWYRQDPGLGLRLIYFSYDVKMKEKGDIPEGYSVSREKKERFSLILESASTNQTSMYLCASSTTGYATGELFFGEGSRLTVL.

V is TRBV19 and J is TRBJ1-1; D is unclear. The V end lost 7 bases, the J end lost 5 bases, and 11 bases lay between the germline ends. Per the germline V gene, CDR1 is LNHDA and CDR2 is SQIVND (reference sequence). CDR3 length equals 12 residues. The CDR3 protein is CASKTVWTEAFF. The CDR3 nucleotides are TGTGCCAGTAAAACGGTTTGGACTGAAGCTTTCTTT.

The chain has TRBV19 and TRBJ2-7; TRBD2 might be the D (5 bases). The V end lost 5 bases, the J end lost 3 bases, and 14 bases lay between the germline ends. The CDR3 length is 14 residues. CDR1 LNHDA and CDR2 SQIVND come from the germline V gene (reference sequence). CDR3 loop: CASSSGRELYEQYF. The CDR3 DNA sequence: TGTGCCAGTAGTTCTGGTCGGGAACTCTACGAGCAGTACTTC. The full variable domain, completed using reference TRBV19 and TRBJ2-7, is DGGITQSPKYLFRKEGQNVTLSCEQNLNHDAMYWYRQDPGQGLRLIYYSQIVNDFQKGDIAEGYSVSREKKESFPLTVTSAQKNPTAFYLCASSSGRELYEQYFGPGTRLTVT.

The chain recombines TRBV6-1 with TRBJ1-2; no clear D gene. V gave up 2 bases and J gave up 3 bases, with 4 bases separating them. CDR1 is MNHNS, CDR2 SASEGT, per germline. The CDR3 runs 12 residues. The CDR3 is CASSEFDYGYTF. Here the CDR3 DNA reads TGTGCCAGCAGTGAATTCGACTATGGCTACACCTTC.

This chain links TRBV7-9 with TRBJ2-3, with 8 positions matching TRBD1. The CDR3 has 17 residues. Per germline, CDR1 SEHNR and CDR2 FQNEAQ (reference sequence). Germline trimming cut 2 bases from V and 1 base from J; bases unmatched to any gene: 8. The CDR3 DNA sequence: TGTGCCAGCAGCTTAAAAGGGACAGGTCCCCGCACAGATACGCAGTATTTT. Translated, it gives CASSLKGTGPRTDTQYF.

This clone was recorded a few times. The rearrangement uses TRBV19 and TRBJ1-1; D is possibly TRBD1 (6 bases). The V gene lost 2 bases and the J gene lost 1 base, with 8 bases spanning the gap. CDR3 size: 14 residues. Germline V gene sequence: CDR1 LNHDA, CDR2 SQIVND (reference sequence). Written as DNA, the CDR3 is TGTGCCAGTAGTATACAGGGGAGGAACACTGAAGCTTTCTTT. It specifies CASSIQGRNTEAFF. Looking up the rest from reference TRBV19 and TRBJ1-1 gives the full variable domain: DGGITQSPKYLFRKEGQNVTLSCEQNLNHDAMYWYRQDPGQGLRLIYYSQIVNDFQKGDIAEGYSVSREKKESFPLTVTSAQKNPTAFYLCASSIQGRNTEAFFGQGTRLTVV.

The chain joins TRBV6-6 to TRBJ2-7; TRBD2 matches 11 bases. The CDR3 length is 15 residues. Germline trimming cut 6 bases from V and 3 bases from J; bases unmatched to any gene: 7. The germline V gene encodes CDR1 MNHNY and CDR2 SVGAGI (reference sequence). CDR3: CASRYLAGGNYEQYF. In DNA form, the CDR3 reads TGTGCCAGCAGATACCTAGCGGGAGGAAACTACGAGCAGTACTTC.

This chain connects TRBV6-1 to TRBJ2-3; D unresolved. Germline assignment: CDR1 MNHNS and CDR2 SASEGT. CDR3 length: 14 residues. V shed 6 bases and J shed 0 bases, with 10 bases lying between them. The CDR3 protein is CASSAMESTDTQYF. CDR3 DNA: TGTGCCAGCAGCGCCATGGAGAGCACAGATACGCAGTATTTT.